This T cell receptor beta chain was identified during a study of tumor-infiltrating lymphocytes in primary liver carcinoma. Study-wide findings and caveats: Tumors significantly exceeded blood in top-250-clone fraction (p = 0.039).

Between about 17 and 34 mg of unsorted bulk tissue served as the source from which RNA and DNA were co-extracted. With chronic HBV infection, the patients were also treatment-naive. In regard to this clonotype: Its matching antigen is unknown.

The CDR3 is made up of 12 amino acids. In germline, CDR1 is SGDLS, CDR2 YYNGEE. The ends were cut back, 6 bases at V and 3 bases at J, with 8 bases in the middle. The input was around 530 ng total RNA; TCR beta cDNA was made from it with a constant-region primer. Three-round nested multiplex PCR performed with slightly modified ARM-PCR produced the TCR beta libraries. The study ran its first two PCR rounds for 9 to 10 cycles each, using TRBV1-TRBV30 forward primers and a C-beta reverse primer. One entry per CDR3 protein results from TCRdb running MiXCR on the multiplex PCR reads. The sample shows around 120,000 distinct CDR3 sequences, around two thirds of them seen only once.

The chain recombines TRBV9 with TRBJ2-3; no reliable D call. The TCR comes from a woman aged 55 to 70 with primary liver carcinoma and hepatitis B virus infection. The sequenced sample consisted of tumor-adjacent normal liver tissue. CDR3 nucleotide sequence: TGTGCCAGCATCGGTGCGACAGATACGCAGTATTTT. As protein: CASIGATDTQYF.